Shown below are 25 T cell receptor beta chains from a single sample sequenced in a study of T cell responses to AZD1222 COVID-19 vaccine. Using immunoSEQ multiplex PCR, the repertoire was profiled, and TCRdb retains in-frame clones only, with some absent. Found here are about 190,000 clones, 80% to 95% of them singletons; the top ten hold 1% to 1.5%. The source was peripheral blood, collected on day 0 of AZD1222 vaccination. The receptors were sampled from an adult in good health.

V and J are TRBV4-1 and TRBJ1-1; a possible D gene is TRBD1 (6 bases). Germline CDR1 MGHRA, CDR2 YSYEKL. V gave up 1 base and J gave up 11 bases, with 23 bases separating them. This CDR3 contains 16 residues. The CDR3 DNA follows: TGCGCCAGCAGCCAAGCCTCCGGGGGGCGTATTATATCGGCTTTCTTT. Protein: CASSQASGGRIISAFF.

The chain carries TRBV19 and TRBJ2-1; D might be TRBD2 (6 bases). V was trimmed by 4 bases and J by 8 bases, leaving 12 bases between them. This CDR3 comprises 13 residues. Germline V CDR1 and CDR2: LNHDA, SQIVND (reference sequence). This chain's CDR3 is CASSKEGLDEQFF. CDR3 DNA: TGTGCCAGTAGTAAGGAGGGATTGGATGAGCAGTTCTTC.

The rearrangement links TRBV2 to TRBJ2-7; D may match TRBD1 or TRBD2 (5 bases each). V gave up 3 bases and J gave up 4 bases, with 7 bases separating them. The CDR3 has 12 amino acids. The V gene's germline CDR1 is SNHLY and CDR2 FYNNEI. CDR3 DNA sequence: TGTGCCAGCAGTGAGAGGGGTTACGAGCAGTACTTC. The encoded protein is CASSERGYEQYF.

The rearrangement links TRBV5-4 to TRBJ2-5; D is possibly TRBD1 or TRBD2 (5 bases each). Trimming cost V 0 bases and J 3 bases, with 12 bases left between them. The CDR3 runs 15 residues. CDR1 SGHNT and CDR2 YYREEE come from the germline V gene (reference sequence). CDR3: CASSLDTGREETQYF. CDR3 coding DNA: TGTGCCAGCAGCTTGGATACGGGGCGGGAAGAGACCCAGTACTTC.

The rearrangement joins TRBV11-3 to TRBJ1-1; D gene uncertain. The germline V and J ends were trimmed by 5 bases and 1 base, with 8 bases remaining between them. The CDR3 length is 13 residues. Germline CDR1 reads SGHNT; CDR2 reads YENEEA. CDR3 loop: CASSARENTEAFF. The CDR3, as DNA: TGTGCCAGCAGCGCAAGGGAGAACACTGAAGCTTTCTTT.

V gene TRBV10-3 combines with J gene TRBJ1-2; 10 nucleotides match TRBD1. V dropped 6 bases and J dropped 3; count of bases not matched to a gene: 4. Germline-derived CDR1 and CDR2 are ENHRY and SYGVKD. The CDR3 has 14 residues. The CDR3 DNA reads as TGTGCCATCAGCCACGGACAGGGGGACTATGGCTACACCTTC. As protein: CAISHGQGDYGYTF.

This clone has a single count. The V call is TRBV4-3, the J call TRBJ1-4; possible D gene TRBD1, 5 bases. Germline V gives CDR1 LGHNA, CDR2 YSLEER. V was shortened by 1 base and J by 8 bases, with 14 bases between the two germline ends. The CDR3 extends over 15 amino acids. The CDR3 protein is CASSQGNGEGEKLFF. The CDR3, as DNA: TGCGCCAGCAGCCAAGGGAATGGGGAGGGGGAAAAACTGTTTTTT.

The CDR3 coding sequence is TGCAGTGCTAGTCCCGCGACAGGGGGCGCCTCACCCCTCCACTTT. Translated, it gives CSASPATGGASPLHF. The chain has TRBV20-1 and TRBJ1-6; 10 bases map to TRBD1. Germline CDR1 is DFQATT and CDR2 is SNEGSKA (reference sequence). The CDR3 sequence is 15 residues long. The trim removed 3 bases at V and 10 bases at J, leaving 9 bases unmatched.

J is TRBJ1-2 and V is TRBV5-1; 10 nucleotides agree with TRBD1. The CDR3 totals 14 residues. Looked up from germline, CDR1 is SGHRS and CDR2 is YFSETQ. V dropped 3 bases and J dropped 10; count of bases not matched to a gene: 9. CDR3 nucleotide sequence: TGCGCCAGCAGCTCATTGGACAGGGGGGGAATCTACACCTTC. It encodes CASSSLDRGGIYTF.

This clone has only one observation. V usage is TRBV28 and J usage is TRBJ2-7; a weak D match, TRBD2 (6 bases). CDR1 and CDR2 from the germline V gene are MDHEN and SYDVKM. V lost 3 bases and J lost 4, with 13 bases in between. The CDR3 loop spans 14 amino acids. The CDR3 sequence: CASSLWRDGYEQYF. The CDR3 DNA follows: TGTGCCAGCAGTTTGTGGAGGGACGGGTACGAGCAGTACTTC. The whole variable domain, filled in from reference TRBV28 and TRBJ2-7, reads DVKVTQSSRYLVKRTGEKVFLECVQDMDHENMFWYRQDPGLGLRLIYFSYDVKMKEKGDIPEGYSVSREKKERFSLILESASTNQTSMYLCASSLWRDGYEQYFGPGTRLTVT.

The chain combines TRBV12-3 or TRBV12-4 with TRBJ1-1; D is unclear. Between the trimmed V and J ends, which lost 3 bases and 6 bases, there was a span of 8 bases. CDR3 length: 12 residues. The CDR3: CASSLGRSEAFF. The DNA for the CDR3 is TGTGCCAGCAGTTTGGGCCGATCTGAAGCTTTCTTT.

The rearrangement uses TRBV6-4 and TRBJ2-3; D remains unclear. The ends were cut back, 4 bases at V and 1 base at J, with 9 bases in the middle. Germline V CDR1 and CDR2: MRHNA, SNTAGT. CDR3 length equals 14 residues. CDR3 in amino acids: CASSGDGGTDTQYF. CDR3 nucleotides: TGTGCCAGCAGTGGAGACGGAGGCACAGATACGCAGTATTTT.

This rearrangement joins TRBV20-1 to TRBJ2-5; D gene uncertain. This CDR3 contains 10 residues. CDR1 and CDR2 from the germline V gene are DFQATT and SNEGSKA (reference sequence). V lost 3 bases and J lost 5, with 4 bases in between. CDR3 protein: CSARDETQYF. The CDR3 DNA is TGCAGTGCTAGGGATGAGACCCAGTACTTC.

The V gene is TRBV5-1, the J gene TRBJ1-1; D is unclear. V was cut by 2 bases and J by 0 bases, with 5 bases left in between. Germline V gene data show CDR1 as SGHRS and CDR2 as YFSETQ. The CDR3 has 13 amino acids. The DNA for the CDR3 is TGCGCCAGCAGCTTTGACATGAACACTGAAGCTTTCTTT. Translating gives CASSFDMNTEAFF.

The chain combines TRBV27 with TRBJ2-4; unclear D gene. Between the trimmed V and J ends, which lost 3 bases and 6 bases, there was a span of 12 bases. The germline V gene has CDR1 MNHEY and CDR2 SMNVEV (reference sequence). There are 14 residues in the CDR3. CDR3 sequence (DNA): TGTGCCAGCAGTTTTTTAGGGTTAGGAAACATTCAGTACTTC. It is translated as CASSFLGLGNIQYF.

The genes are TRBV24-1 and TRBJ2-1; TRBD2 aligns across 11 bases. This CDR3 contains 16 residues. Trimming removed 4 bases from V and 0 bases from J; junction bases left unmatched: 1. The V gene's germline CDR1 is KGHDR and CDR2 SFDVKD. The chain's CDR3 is CATSELAGDSYNEQFF. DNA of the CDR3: TGTGCCACCAGTGAACTAGCGGGGGACTCCTACAATGAGCAGTTCTTC.

Written as DNA, the CDR3 is TGTGCCAGCAGCTTAGGAGTCTCCCGTGGCGGCTACACCTTC. This codes for CASSLGVSRGGYTF. The V and J genes are TRBV7-8 and TRBJ1-2; D remains unclear. CDR3 length: 14 residues. V was trimmed by 1 base and J by 8 bases, leaving 14 bases between them. Germline V gene sequence: CDR1 SGHVS, CDR2 FQNEAQ.

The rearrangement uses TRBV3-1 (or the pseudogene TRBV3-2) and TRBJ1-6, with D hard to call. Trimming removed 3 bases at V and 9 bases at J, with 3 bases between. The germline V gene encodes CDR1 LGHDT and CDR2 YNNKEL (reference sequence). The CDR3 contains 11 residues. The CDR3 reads CASSQSSPLHF. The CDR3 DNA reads TGTGCCAGCAGCCAGTCTTCACCCCTCCACTTT.

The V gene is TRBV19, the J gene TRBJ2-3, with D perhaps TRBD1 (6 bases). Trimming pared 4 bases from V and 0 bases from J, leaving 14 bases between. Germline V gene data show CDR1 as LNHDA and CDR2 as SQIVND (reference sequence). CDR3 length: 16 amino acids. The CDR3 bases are TGTGCCAGTAGTACCTCCGGGACAAGTAGCACAGATACGCAGTATTTT. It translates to CASSTSGTSSTDTQYF.

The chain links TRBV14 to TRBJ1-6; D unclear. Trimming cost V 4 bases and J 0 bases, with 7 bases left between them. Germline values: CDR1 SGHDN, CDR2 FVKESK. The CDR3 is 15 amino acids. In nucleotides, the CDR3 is TGTGCCAGCAGCCCCGGGTACTCCTATAATTCACCCCTCCACTTT. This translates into CASSPGYSYNSPLHF. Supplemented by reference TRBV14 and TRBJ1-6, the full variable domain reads EAGVTQFPSHSVIEKGQTVTLRCDPISGHDNLYWYRRVMGKEIKFLLHFVKESKQDESGMPNNRFLAERTGGTYSTLKVQPAELEDSGVYFCASSPGYSYNSPLHFGNGTRLTVT.

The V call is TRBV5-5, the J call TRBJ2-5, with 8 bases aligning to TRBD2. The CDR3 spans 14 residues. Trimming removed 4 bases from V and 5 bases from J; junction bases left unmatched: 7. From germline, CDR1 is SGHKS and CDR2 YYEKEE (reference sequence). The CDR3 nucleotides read TGTGCCAGCAGCCCTAGGACTAGCAGTGAGACCCAGTACTTC. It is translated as CASSPRTSSETQYF.

The CDR3 DNA reads as TGTGCCAGCAGTTCATCCAGCCTCCAAGAGACCCAGTACTTC. This gives the protein CASSSSSLQETQYF. The chain carries TRBV6-5 and TRBJ2-5, with D unclear. Germline loops: CDR1 MNHEY, CDR2 SVGAGI. This CDR3 region has 14 residues. Trimming left V 4 bases short and J 1 base short, with 10 bases between.

The CDR3 DNA sequence: TGTGCCAGCAGTTACCGGGACAGGGAATATGGCTACACCTTC. It encodes CASSYRDREYGYTF. This chain links TRBV6-5 with TRBJ1-2; 9 bases are a match to TRBD1. The V and J ends lost 2 bases and 5 bases, in that order; junction bases with no gene match: 3. The CDR3 covers 14 residues. Germline-derived CDR1 and CDR2 are MNHEY and SVGAGI.

The CDR3 spells CASSQNVIGDTDTQYF. For the CDR3, the DNA is TGTGCCAGCAGCCAAAATGTGATCGGGGACACAGATACGCAGTATTTT. The J gene is TRBJ2-3, the V gene TRBV4-2; maybe TRBD2 (5 bases). Per germline, CDR1 LGHNA and CDR2 YNFKEQ. This CDR3 has 16 residues. V shed 2 bases and J shed 2 bases, with 14 bases lying between them.

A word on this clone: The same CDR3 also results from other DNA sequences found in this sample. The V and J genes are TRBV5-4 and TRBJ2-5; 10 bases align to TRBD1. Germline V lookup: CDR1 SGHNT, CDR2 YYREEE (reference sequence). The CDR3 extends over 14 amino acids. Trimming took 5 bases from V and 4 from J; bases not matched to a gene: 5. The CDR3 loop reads CASSRQGAVETQYF. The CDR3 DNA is TGTGCCAGCAGTAGACAGGGGGCAGTAGAGACCCAGTACTTC. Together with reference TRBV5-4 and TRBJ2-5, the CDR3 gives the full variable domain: ETGVTQSPTHLIKTRGQQVTLRCSSQSGHNTVSWYQQALGQGPQFIFQYYREEENGRGNFPPRFSGLQFPNYSSELNVNALELDDSALYLCASSRQGAVETQYFGPGTRLLVL.